Listed here are 7 T cell receptor beta chains from one sample, sequenced in a study of T cell responses to AZD1222 COVID-19 vaccine. Sequenced by immunoSEQ multiplex PCR; TCRdb stores in-frame clones only, minus some. Seen here are about 100,000 clones, 91% observed once, and the top ten hold 22%. The specimen comprised peripheral blood, sampled on day 0 of AZD1222 vaccination. These receptors all stem from an adult in good health.

The chain has TRBV29-1 and TRBJ2-7; no reliable D call. Trimming took 5 bases from V and 5 from J, leaving 13 bases between them. Germline V lookup: CDR1 SQVTM, CDR2 ANQGSEA. CDR3 length: 12 residues. CDR3 sequence: CSVSPGPHEQYF. CDR3 in DNA: TGCAGCGTTTCTCCCGGGCCCCACGAGCAGTACTTC.

The chain links TRBV2 to TRBJ1-3; D uncertain. CDR3 size: 17 residues. The germline CDR1 and CDR2 sequences are SNHLY and FYNNEI. The ends were cut back, 1 base at V and 0 bases at J, with 13 bases in the middle. The CDR3 DNA sequence: TGTGCCAGCAGTGAAGGATTATGGACTGGCTCTGGAAACACCATATATTTT. Encoded protein: CASSEGLWTGSGNTIYF.

This chain uses TRBV6-1 with TRBJ1-2; possibly TRBD1 for D (5 bases). CDR3 size: 14 residues. Trimming cost V 1 base and J 1 base, with 7 bases left between them. Germline V gene data show CDR1 as MNHNS and CDR2 as SASEGT. CDR3 region: CASSEGTFNYGYTF. The CDR3 DNA reads TGTGCCAGCAGTGAAGGGACATTTAACTATGGCTACACCTTC.

The V and J genes are TRBV11-2 and TRBJ2-5, with 9 bases identical to TRBD2. Per germline, CDR1 SGHAT and CDR2 FQNNGV. CDR3 length: 14 amino acids. Losses at the gene ends were 6 bases for V and 5 bases for J; bases not matched to a gene: 7. The chain's CDR3 is CASSPVRGGETQYF. The CDR3 DNA sequence: TGTGCCAGCAGTCCTGTGCGGGGGGGGGAGACCCAGTACTTC. The full variable domain, its missing parts supplied by reference TRBV11-2 and TRBJ2-5, is EAGVAQSPRYKIIEKRQSVAFWCNPISGHATLYWYQQILGQGPKLLIQFQNNGVVDDSQLPKDRFSAERLKGVDSTLKIQPAKLEDSAVYLCASSPVRGGETQYFGPGTRLLVL.

This chain joins TRBV5-5 and TRBJ1-4; a weak D match, TRBD1 (6 bases). CDR3 length equals 15 residues. The V gene lost 2 bases and the J gene lost 8 bases, with 16 bases spanning the gap. Germline V gene sequence: CDR1 SGHKS, CDR2 YYEKEE (reference sequence). The CDR3 sequence is CASSLYRDKGEKLFF. Written as DNA, the CDR3 is TGTGCCAGCAGCTTATACCGGGACAAGGGCGAAAAACTGTTTTTT. Full variable domain (remainder filled in from reference TRBV5-5 and TRBJ1-4): DAGVTQSPTHLIKTRGQQVTLRCSPISGHKSVSWYQQVLGQGPQFIFQYYEKEERGRGNFPDRFSARQFPNYSSELNVNALLLGDSALYLCASSLYRDKGEKLFFGSGTQLSVL.

The gene calls are TRBV6-2 or TRBV6-3 and TRBJ1-5; D possibly corresponds to TRBD1 (5 bases). Germline loops: CDR1 MNHEY, CDR2 SVGEGT. The CDR3 extends over 20 amino acids. Between the trimmed V and J ends, which lost 5 bases and 0 bases, there was a span of 26 bases. The CDR3 sequence is CASSGLGGQVKKSSNQPQHF. The CDR3 region has the DNA TGTGCCAGCAGTGGATTGGGGGGTCAAGTAAAGAAAAGTAGCAATCAGCCCCAGCATTTT.

This clone was picked up one time. The chain uses TRBV4-3 and TRBJ1-6; TRBD1 aligns across 7 bases. Germline CDR1 reads LGHNA; CDR2 reads YSLEER. CDR3 length: 15 amino acids. V lost 0 bases to trimming and J lost 10 bases; unmatched junction nucleotides: 6. The chain's CDR3 is CASSQDRGGPSPLHF. The DNA of the CDR3 is TGCGCCAGCAGCCAAGATAGAGGGGGCCCGTCACCCCTCCACTTT.